The 14 T cell receptor gamma chains below come from one sample, sequenced in a study of gamma-delta chains in newborns, infants, children. TCRdb redid clone calling on the reads using CATT. The data contain 900 to 1,200 gamma-chain clones, around 48% of them singletons. The sequencing input was blood. Receptor source: a child who was a newborn, infant or young child, either healthy, febrile or measles-vaccinated (not recorded which).

For the J gene the call is TRGJP; the V gene lacks a call. This CDR3 is 17 amino acids long. CDR3 sequence reads: CALCYVQEPLGKKIKVF. CDR3 DNA sequence: TGTGCCTTGTGTTATGTGCAAGAGCCGTTGGGCAAAAAAATCAAGGTATTT.

The J gene is TRGJP, the V gene TRGV9. TCRdb leaves out the J gene; it was filled in here by matching the DNA to germline. CDR1 and CDR2 (germline): GITISATS, ISYDGTV (reference sequence). V lost 3 bases to trimming and J lost 7 bases; unmatched junction nucleotides: 18. The CDR3 is made up of 20 amino acids. This CDR3 reads CALWEIRNRSVELGKKIKVF. CDR3 in DNA: TGTGCCTTGTGGGAGATTCGGAACCGCTCCGTCGAGTTGGGCAAAAAAATCAAGGTATTT.

About this clone itself: A read error may account for a junction end that differs from germline. Within the sample, other DNA sequences also encode this same CDR3. The gene calls are TRGV9 and TRGJP. Germline matching of the DNA provided the J gene here, since TCRdb leaves it blank. CDR1 GITISATS and CDR2 ISYDGTV come from the germline V gene (reference sequence). The CDR3 totals 18 residues. This chain's CDR3 is CALWEPPGSELGKKIKVF. The DNA of the CDR3 is TGCGCCTTGTGGGAGCCGCCTGGGTCAGAGTTGGGCAAAAAAATCAAGGTATTT.

The rearrangement joins TRGV9 to TRGJP2. Here the J gene was assigned by germline matching of the DNA, as TCRdb has none. Per the germline V gene, CDR1 is GITISATS and CDR2 is ISYDGTV (reference sequence). This CDR3 is built from 14 residues. The V and J ends lost 2 bases and 8 bases, in that order; junction bases with no gene match: 8. CDR3 loop: CALWEGLGDWIKTF. CDR3 coding DNA: TGTGCCTTGTGGGAGGGACTCGGGGATTGGATCAAGACGTTT.

This clone appeared a few times. The chain couples TRGV9 to TRGJP. TCRdb is silent on the J gene; assignment here came from matching the DNA to germline. CDR1 is GITISATS and CDR2 is ISYDGTV in the germline V gene (reference sequence). The CDR3 has 16 residues. V dropped 2 bases and J dropped 9; count of bases not matched to a gene: 7. CDR3 loop: CALWEALGLGKKIKVF. DNA of the CDR3: TGTGCCTTGTGGGAGGCCCTGGGGTTGGGCAAAAAAATCAAGGTATTT.

This clone was found a few times. Its ends do not fully match the called genes, so a read error is possible. The chain couples TRGV9 to TRGJP. The J gene, not given by TCRdb, was assigned here from a germline match of the nucleotide sequence. This CDR3 spans 14 amino acids. Germline V gives CDR1 GITISATS, CDR2 ISYDGTV (reference sequence). The DNA of the CDR3 is TGTGCCTTGTGGCAACAGTTGGGCAAAAAAATCAAGGTATTT. Amino acid sequence: CALWQQLGKKIKVF.

The chain employs TRGV9 and TRGJP. Because TCRdb records no J gene, it was assigned here through a match of the DNA to germline. This CDR3 spans 20 amino acids. Per the germline V gene, CDR1 is GITISATS and CDR2 is ISYDGTV (reference sequence). The J segment lost 4 bases and the V segment lost 4 bases, leaving 16 bases of the junction unmatched. The CDR3 DNA sequence: TGTGCCTTGTGGGATTTAATGAGCGGGCTCCAAGAGTTGGGCAAAAAAATCAAGGTATTT. Protein: CALWDLMSGLQELGKKIKVF.

This rearrangement joins TRGV9 to TRGJP. TCRdb lists no J gene, so it was determined here by aligning the DNA to germline. CDR1 and CDR2 (germline): GITISATS, ISYDGTV (reference sequence). This CDR3 spans 16 amino acids. The V and J ends lost 0 bases and 6 bases, in that order; junction bases with no gene match: 2. The CDR3 nucleotides read TGTGCCTTGTGGGAGGTGGCAGAGTTGGGCAAAAAAATCAAGGTATTT. It codes for CALWEVAELGKKIKVF.

This rearrangement joins TRGV2 to TRGJ1 or TRGJ2. No J segment appears in TCRdb, so it was assigned here by matching the sequence to germline. There are 11 residues in the CDR3. V gave up 4 bases and J gave up 8 bases; unmatched junction bases: 5. Germline values: CDR1 EGSNGY, CDR2 YDSYNSKV. CDR3 protein: CATWEADKKLF. The CDR3 nucleotides are TGTGCCACCTGGGAGGCGGATAAGAAACTCTTT.

This clone came up a few times. The chain recombines TRGV9 with TRGJP. TCRdb records no J gene; here it was assigned by comparing the DNA to germline. Unmatched junction bases numbered 5, after V lost 1 base and J lost 11 bases. CDR1 and CDR2 from the germline V gene are GITISATS and ISYDGTV (reference sequence). This CDR3 comprises 15 residues. The CDR3 DNA reads TGTGCCTTGTGGGAGGTTCGGATGGGCAAAAAAATCAAGGTATTT. Amino acids: CALWEVRMGKKIKVF.

The chain recombines TRGV3 with TRGJ1 or TRGJ2. The CDR3 runs 14 residues. The germline CDR1 and CDR2 sequences are VTNTFY and YDVSTARD (reference sequence). V was clipped by 3 bases and J by 2 bases; unmatched bases: 7. The CDR3 is CATWDGLDYYKKLF. The CDR3, as DNA: TGTGCCACCTGGGACGGCCTTGATTATTATAAGAAACTCTTT.

This clone was recorded a few times. Other DNA variants within this sample encode the same CDR3. V and J are TRGV9 and TRGJP. The J gene comes from matching the DNA to germline here; TCRdb lacks it. From germline, CDR1 is GITISATS and CDR2 ISYDGTV (reference sequence). The V gene end was trimmed by 0 bases and the J gene end by 6 bases; junction bases not matched to a gene: 5. This CDR3 contains 17 residues. The CDR3 loop is CALWEVRRELGKKIKVF. The CDR3 DNA sequence: TGTGCCTTGTGGGAGGTGCGTAGAGAGTTGGGCAAAAAAATCAAGGTATTT.

This clone has a handful of counts. This chain joins TRGV9 and TRGJP. The J gene, left out of TCRdb, was set here by checking the DNA against germline. Germline V CDR1 and CDR2: GITISATS, ISYDGTV (reference sequence). The CDR3 extends over 18 amino acids. V dropped 3 bases and J dropped 0; count of bases not matched to a gene: 5. CDR3 amino acids: CALWERGGQELGKKIKVF. Written as DNA, the CDR3 is TGTGCCTTGTGGGAGAGGGGTGGGCAAGAGTTGGGCAAAAAAATCAAGGTATTT.

V is TRGV2 and J is TRGJ1 or TRGJ2. No J segment appears in TCRdb, so it was assigned here by matching the sequence to germline. Losses at the gene ends were 0 bases for V and 0 bases for J; bases not matched to a gene: 11. The CDR3 sequence is 17 residues long. Looked up from germline, CDR1 is EGSNGY and CDR2 is YDSYNSKV. This chain's CDR3 is CATWDGQIMENYYKKLF. In DNA, the CDR3 is TGTGCCACCTGGGACGGGCAGATCATGGAGAATTATTATAAGAAACTCTTT.